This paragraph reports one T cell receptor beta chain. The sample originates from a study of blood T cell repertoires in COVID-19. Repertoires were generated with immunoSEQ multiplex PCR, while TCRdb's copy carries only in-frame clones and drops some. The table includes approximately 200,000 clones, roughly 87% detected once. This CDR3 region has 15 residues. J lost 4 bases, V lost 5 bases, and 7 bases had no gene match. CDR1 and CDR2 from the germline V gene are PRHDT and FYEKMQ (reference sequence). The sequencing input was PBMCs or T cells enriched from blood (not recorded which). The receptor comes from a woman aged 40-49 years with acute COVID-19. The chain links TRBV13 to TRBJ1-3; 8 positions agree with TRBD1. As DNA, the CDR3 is TGTGCCAGCAGCACACTCAGGGGGCTGGGAAACACCATATATTTT. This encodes CASSTLRGLGNTIYF. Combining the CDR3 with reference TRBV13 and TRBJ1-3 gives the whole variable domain AAGVIQSPRHLIKEKRETATLKCYPIPRHDTVYWYQQGPGQDPQFLISFYEKMQSDKGSIPDRFSAQQFSDYHSELNMSSLELGDSALYFCASSTLRGLGNTIYFGEGSWLTVV.